These T cell receptor beta chains were read from a single sample in a study of blood T cell repertoires in COVID-19. Clones were sequenced by immunoSEQ multiplex PCR, and TCRdb holds only the in-frame ones, with some missing. The repertoire holds a few hundred thousand clones, approximately 82% seen once, with more than 4% in the top ten. Source material: PBMCs or T cells enriched from blood (not recorded which). Receptors were obtained from a man in his forties who had been exposed to COVID-19. Both conserved end residues are part of each CDR3. A D gene is named only where the DNA matches it firmly. Size values are once, few and many counts, or a class for expanded clones, and some rows have none.

>-|TRBD2|TRBV30|TRBJ2-1
TGTGCCTGGCAACTAGCGGGAGCTCTGGGGGAGTTCTTC
CAWQLAGALGEFF
>-|-|TRBV29-1|TRBJ2-1
TGCAGCGTTGACGGGATTGGTTTGAATGAGCAGTTCTTC
CSVDGIGLNEQFF
>-|-|TRBV23-1|TRBJ2-7
TGCGCCAAACCCGGGCAGTACTTC
CAKPGQYF
>-|TRBD2|TRBV4-2|TRBJ2-1
TGTGCCAGCAGCCAAGTGGGGGGGGAAAATGAGCAGTTCTTC
CASSQVGGENEQFF
>-|-|TRBV18|TRBJ2-1
TGTGCCAGCTCACCGACGAGTACTTTAGGGGGCGCCTCAGGCGGGACCATGGAGCAGTTCTTC
CASSPTSTLGGASGGTMEQFF
>-|-|TRBV30|TRBJ2-7
TGTGCCTGGAGTGGGGGGGCCTACGAGCAGTACTTC
CAWSGGAYEQYF
>-|-|TRBV2|TRBJ2-1
TGTGCCAGCAGCCAGGACTCATACAATGAGCAGTTCTTC
CASSQDSYNEQFF
>-|TRBD1|TRBV28|TRBJ1-1
TGTGCCAGCAGAAAGACAGGGCTGAACACTGAAGCTTTCTTT
CASRKTGLNTEAFF
>-|-|TRBV5-4|TRBJ1-2
TGTGCCAGCAGCTTCGTGCCGGGGGGTGGCTACACCTTC
CASSFVPGGGYTF
>-|-|TRBV11-3|TRBJ2-7
TGTGCCAGCAGCCATTCGACTTCGAACCTCCTTCGGGTTGAGCAGTACTTC
CASSHSTSNLLRVEQYF
>few|-|TRBV4-1|TRBJ2-1
TGCGCCAGCAGCCAAGTGAATCTATTGGCCTACAATGAGCAGTTCTTC
CASSQVNLLAYNEQFF
>many|TRBD2|TRBV5-5|TRBJ2-7
TGTGCCAGCAGCTTCCGGACTAGCAGCCCCTACGAGCAGTACTTC
CASSFRTSSPYEQYF